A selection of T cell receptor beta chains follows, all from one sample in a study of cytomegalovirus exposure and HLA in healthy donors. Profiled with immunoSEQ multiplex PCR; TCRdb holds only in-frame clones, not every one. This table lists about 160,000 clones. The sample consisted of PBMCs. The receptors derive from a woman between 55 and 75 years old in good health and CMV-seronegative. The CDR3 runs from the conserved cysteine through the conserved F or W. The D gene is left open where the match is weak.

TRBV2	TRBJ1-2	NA	CASSLTGGRANYGYTF	TGTGCCAGCAGCCTAACCGGGGGTCGGGCTAACTATGGCTACACCTTC
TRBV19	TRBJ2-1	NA	CASSISEFSYNEQFF	TGTGCCAGTAGTATCTCGGAGTTCTCCTACAATGAGCAGTTCTTC
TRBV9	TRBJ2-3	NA	CASSVGSGSTDTQYF	TGTGCCAGCAGCGTAGGCAGCGGCAGCACAGATACGCAGTATTTT
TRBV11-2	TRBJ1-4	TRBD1	CASSFRDRVGKLFF	TGTGCCAGCAGCTTCCGGGACAGGGTAGGAAAACTGTTTTTT
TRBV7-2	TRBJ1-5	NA	CASSSDARPQHF	TGTGCCAGCAGCTCAGATGCCCGGCCCCAGCATTTT
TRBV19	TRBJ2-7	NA	CASSSTTGIEQYF	TGTGCCAGTAGTTCTACAACAGGAATCGAGCAGTACTTC
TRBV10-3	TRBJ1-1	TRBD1	CAISESGGTGRF	TGTGCCATCAGTGAGTCAGGGGGGACAGGGCGCTTT
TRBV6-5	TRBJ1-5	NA	CASSYRSGQPQHF	TGTGCCAGCAGTTACAGAAGCGGTCAGCCCCAGCATTTT
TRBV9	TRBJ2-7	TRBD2	CASSGGLGAYEQYF	TGTGCCAGCAGCGGTGGACTAGGAGCCTACGAGCAGTACTTC
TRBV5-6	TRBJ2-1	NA	CASSSPYSFDEQFF	TGTGCCAGCAGCTCCCCTTATAGCTTCGATGAGCAGTTCTTC
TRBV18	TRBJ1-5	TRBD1	CASSPTGARDQPQHF	TGTGCCAGCTCACCGACAGGGGCCCGGGATCAGCCCCAGCATTTT
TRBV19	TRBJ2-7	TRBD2	CASTTVAGVNEQYF	TGTGCCAGTACCACGGTAGCGGGAGTAAACGAGCAGTACTTC
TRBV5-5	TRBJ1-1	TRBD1	CASSRDRGFEAFF	TGTGCCAGCAGCCGGGACAGGGGTTTTGAAGCTTTCTTT
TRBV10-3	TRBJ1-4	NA	CAISELKGPTPGKLFF	TGTGCCATCAGTGAGCTGAAGGGGCCTACACCTGGAAAACTGTTTTTT
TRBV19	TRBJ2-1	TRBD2	CASSINHPGLNVNEQFF	TGTGCCAGTAGTATAAATCATCCGGGACTAAATGTCAATGAGCAGTTCTTC
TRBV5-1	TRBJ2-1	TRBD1	CASSLAGTGGDEQFF	TGCGCCAGCAGCTTGGCCGGGACAGGGGGAGATGAGCAGTTCTTC
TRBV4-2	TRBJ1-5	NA	CASSQDSGDILDQPQHF	TGTGCCAGCAGCCAAGATTCAGGGGATATCCTAGATCAGCCCCAGCATTTT
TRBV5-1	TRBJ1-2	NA	CASSLGGDGYTF	TGCGCCAGCAGCCTAGGGGGGGATGGCTACACCTTC
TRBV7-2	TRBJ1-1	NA	CASSLARNDRLRTEAFF	TGTGCCAGCAGCTTAGCCCGGAACGACAGGTTACGAACTGAAGCTTTCTTT
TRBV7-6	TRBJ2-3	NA	CASSLAGSTDTQYF	TGTGCCAGCAGCTTAGCCGGGTCGACAGATACGCAGTATTTT
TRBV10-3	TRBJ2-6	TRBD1	CAIRGQGSGANVLTF	TGTGCCATCAGGGGACAGGGGTCCGGGGCCAACGTCCTGACTTTC
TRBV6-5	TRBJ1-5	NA	CASSPQVYSNQPQHF	TGTGCCAGCAGTCCTCAGGTCTATAGCAATCAGCCCCAGCATTTT
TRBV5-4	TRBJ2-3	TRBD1	CASSSDRGGSDTQYF	TGTGCCAGCAGCTCGGACAGGGGAGGGTCAGATACGCAGTATTTT